Following are 26 T cell receptor beta chains from one sample sequenced in a study of T cell repertoires in cytomegalovirus infection. No antigen has been assigned to these receptors. TCRdb reprocessed the reads via MiXCR and lists one record per CDR3 protein. This repertoire shows around 50,000 distinct CDR3 sequences, about a fifth found once; its top ten account for less than 30%. The specimen was CD8+ T cells from cultured PBMCs, collected from culture after CMV antigen stimulation. The origin of the receptors is a human donor in good health (CMV status not recorded). Some clones in this sample may be carry-over from other donors' samples.

This clonotype has just a few counts. The chain recombines TRBV28 with TRBJ1-1; no reliable D call. CDR3 length equals 17 residues. The germline V gene encodes CDR1 MDHEN and CDR2 SYDVKM. Between the trimmed V and J ends, which lost 6 bases and 3 bases, there was a span of 23 bases. The CDR3 sequence is CASRPFSFGVTHTEAFF. DNA for the CDR3: TGTGCCAGCAGACCCTTTTCGTTCGGTGTTACTCACACTGAAGCTTTCTTT.

The rearrangement links TRBV13 to TRBJ2-1, with TRBD2 as a possible D gene (6 bases). Trimming pared 7 bases from V and 12 bases from J, leaving 16 bases between. This CDR3 comprises 12 residues. Germline CDR1 PRHDT, CDR2 FYEKMQ (reference sequence). This CDR3 reads CASTSGRKGQFF. CDR3 sequence (DNA): TGTGCCAGCACCTCCGGGAGAAAGGGGCAGTTCTTC.

The chain employs TRBV10-3 and TRBJ1-2; D gene uncertain. CDR3 size: 15 residues. V was cut by 0 bases and J by 3 bases, with 11 bases left in between. CDR1 is ENHRY, CDR2 SYGVKD, per germline. The CDR3 DNA sequence: TGTGCCATCAGTGAGTCAGGCAGGAGGGACTATGGCTACACCTTC. Translating it yields CAISESGRRDYGYTF.

This clonotype was counted ten times or more. The chain combines TRBV7-2 with TRBJ2-1, with 7 bases identical to TRBD2. Germline V gives CDR1 SGHTA, CDR2 FQGNSA. With 2 bases clipped from V and 10 bases from J, the junction kept 14 bases outside the gene matches. The CDR3 contains 16 residues. CDR3 in amino acids: CASSLRGAGIREEQFF. For the CDR3, the DNA is TGTGCCAGCAGCTTACGGGGAGCGGGGATTCGCGAGGAGCAGTTCTTC.

The chain couples TRBV27 to TRBJ2-5; no firm D call. Germline CDR1 is MNHEY and CDR2 is SMNVEV (reference sequence). This CDR3 region has 13 residues. V lost 3 bases and J lost 2, with 7 bases in between. The CDR3 DNA sequence: TGTGCCAGCAGTTTCCACAATCAAGAGACCCAGTACTTC. Its protein is CASSFHNQETQYF.

V gene TRBV7-2 combines with J gene TRBJ2-1; 11 bases line up with TRBD2. The length of the CDR3 is 15 residues. Unmatched junction bases numbered 3, after V lost 5 bases and J lost 3 bases. The germline V gene has CDR1 SGHTA and CDR2 FQGNSA. DNA of the CDR3: TGTGCCAGCAGCATCCTAGCGGGGGGCTACAATGAGCAGTTCTTC. Encoded protein: CASSILAGGYNEQFF.

The chain has TRBV6-2 or TRBV6-3 and TRBJ2-1; a weak D match, TRBD2 (5 bases). This CDR3 contains 14 residues. The ends were cut back, 6 bases at V and 4 bases at J, with 13 bases in the middle. Germline values: CDR1 MNHEY, CDR2 SVGEGT. The CDR3 loop is CASSHGDTYNEQFF. DNA of the CDR3: TGTGCCAGCAGCCACGGGGATACATACAATGAGCAGTTCTTC.

In this sample, this clonotype turned up a few times. This chain joins TRBV7-9 and TRBJ2-7, with TRBD1 matching 8 bases. This CDR3 comprises 16 residues. In germline, CDR1 is SEHNR, CDR2 FQNEAQ (reference sequence). V dropped 0 bases and J dropped 2; count of bases not matched to a gene: 6. The CDR3 region is CASSLAGTGPTYEQYF. The CDR3 coding sequence is TGTGCCAGCAGCTTAGCAGGGACAGGACCAACCTACGAGCAGTACTTC.

V usage is TRBV7-2 and J usage is TRBJ2-7; TRBD2 might be the D (6 bases). The CDR3 covers 15 residues. Germline V gene lookup returns CDR1 SGHTA and CDR2 FQGNSA. V was pared by 1 base and J by 3 bases, with 13 bases between. As DNA, the CDR3 is TGTGCCAGCAGCTTAGTCCGGGGGACCAACTACGAGCAGTACTTC. Its translation: CASSLVRGTNYEQYF.

This clonotype was counted only a few times. This chain links TRBV27 with TRBJ1-6; no clear D. V gave up 2 bases and J gave up 3 bases, with 11 bases separating them. Germline CDR1 MNHEY, CDR2 SMNVEV (reference sequence). The CDR3 is 16 amino acids. The CDR3 sequence is CASSLPRQNYNSPLHF. For the CDR3, the DNA is TGTGCCAGCAGTTTACCTCGGCAAAACTATAATTCACCCCTCCACTTT.

This clonotype was seen only a few times. This rearrangement joins TRBV10-3 to TRBJ2-7; 8 bases map to TRBD1. V was clipped by 6 bases and J by 3 bases; unmatched bases: 13. The germline CDR1 and CDR2 sequences are ENHRY and SYGVKD. CDR3 length: 16 residues. CDR3 bases: TGTGCCATCAGGAGAGAAACCGGGACAGGTTTCTACGAGCAGTACTTC. Its protein product is CAIRRETGTGFYEQYF.

In its sample, this clonotype was seen many times. The rearrangement uses TRBV7-9 and TRBJ1-4; D not resolved. V lost 8 bases to trimming and J lost 2 bases, with 6 bases between them. CDR3 length: 12 residues. Germline values: CDR1 SEHNR, CDR2 FQNEAQ (reference sequence). The CDR3 protein is CASCATNEKLFF. CDR3 bases: TGTGCCAGCTGCGCGACTAATGAAAAACTGTTTTTT.

The genes are TRBV6-6 and TRBJ2-7; D is unclear. This CDR3 has 18 amino acids. Trimming shortened V by 1 base and J by 7 bases, and 26 bases separated the two germline ends. Germline lookup yields CDR1 MNHNY and CDR2 SVGAGI (reference sequence). This chain's CDR3 is CASSYYPPEWQMGQEQYF. CDR3 coding DNA: TGTGCCAGCAGTTACTACCCACCGGAGTGGCAAATGGGTCAAGAGCAGTACTTC.

A word on this clonotype: This may be a read error: a much more frequent sequence differs by one nucleotide. The chain combines TRBV20-1 with TRBJ2-7; unclear D gene. Germline V lookup: CDR1 DFQATT, CDR2 SNEGSKA (reference sequence). With 0 bases removed from V and 3 bases from J, the gap between germline ends came to 12 bases. The length of the CDR3 is 14 residues. The CDR3 DNA is TGCAGTGCTAGAGACGGAATAACCTACTACGAGCAGTACTTC. Translated: CSARDGITYYEQYF.

The chain uses TRBV6-2 or TRBV6-3 and TRBJ2-3; D might be TRBD2 (7 bases). CDR1 and CDR2 from the germline V gene are MNHEY and SVGEGT. This CDR3 has 16 residues. The V and J ends lost 5 bases and 8 bases respectively, with 23 bases between them. CDR3 in DNA: TGTGCCAGCAGTCCCTCCCCGCGGGGGCGCCCCGGTACGCAGTATTTT. It translates to CASSPSPRGRPGTQYF.

The chain has TRBV6-6 and TRBJ1-2; possible D gene TRBD1, 5 bases. The length of the CDR3 is 13 residues. Germline CDR1 MNHNY, CDR2 SVGAGI (reference sequence). Trimming removed 2 bases from V and 7 bases from J, with 11 bases in between. In DNA form, the CDR3 reads TGTGCCAGCAGTTACGGATCGCAGGGTGGCTACACCTTC. Encoded protein: CASSYGSQGGYTF.

The rearrangement joins TRBV7-6 to TRBJ2-7; TRBD2 agrees at 7 bases. Germline values: CDR1 SGHVS, CDR2 FNYEAQ. Trimming cost V 2 bases and J 7 bases; bases outside gene matches: 8. The CDR3 consists of 14 residues. CDR3 loop: CASSLSRERREQYF. The DNA of the CDR3 is TGTGCCAGCAGCTTATCGCGGGAGAGGCGGGAGCAGTACTTC.

Ten or more counts support this clonotype. This chain uses TRBV28 with TRBJ1-2, with TRBD1 matching over 7 bases. Germline CDR1 and CDR2: MDHEN and SYDVKM. The CDR3 length is 16 residues. The trim removed 1 base at V and 4 bases at J, leaving 9 bases unmatched. As DNA, the CDR3 is TGTGCCAGCAGTTTATCTTCGAGGGGGCGCGGCTATGGCTACACCTTC. It translates to CASSLSSRGRGYGYTF.

The rearrangement uses TRBV19 and TRBJ1-2; D is unresolved. CDR1 and CDR2 (germline): LNHDA, SQIVND (reference sequence). There are 14 residues in the CDR3. The V end lost 7 bases, the J end lost 1 base, and 13 bases lay between the germline ends. The CDR3 region is CASTSTDGNYGYTF. As DNA, the CDR3 is TGTGCCAGTACCTCTACCGACGGTAACTATGGCTACACCTTC.

This clonotype showed up many times. The gene calls are TRBV7-2 and TRBJ2-3; no definite D call. Germline V lookup: CDR1 SGHTA, CDR2 FQGNSA. Trimming shortened V by 1 base and J by 2 bases, and 7 bases separated the two germline ends. The CDR3 totals 14 residues. The CDR3 spells CASSLGHPTDTQYF. CDR3 bases: TGTGCCAGCAGCTTAGGACATCCCACAGATACGCAGTATTTT.

This clonotype was detected many times. This chain connects TRBV20-1 to TRBJ1-2, with D perhaps matching TRBD1 (6 bases). This CDR3 is built from 12 residues. In germline, CDR1 is DFQATT, CDR2 SNEGSKA (reference sequence). V gave up 3 bases and J gave up 5 bases, with 10 bases separating them. The CDR3 loop reads CSARGDTYGYTF. CDR3 nucleotide sequence: TGCAGTGCTAGGGGGGACACTTATGGCTACACCTTC.

This clonotype was counted between two and nine times. This rearrangement joins TRBV4-1 to TRBJ2-2; D unresolved. Trimming took off 0 bases at V and 5 bases at J, with 7 bases between the two ends. Germline V gene lookup returns CDR1 MGHRA and CDR2 YSYEKL. This CDR3 comprises 14 residues. The CDR3 nucleotides are TGCGCCAGCAGCCAAGAGCTTAAGACCGGGGAGCTGTTTTTT. The encoded protein is CASSQELKTGELFF.

This clonotype was recorded many times. The rearrangement uses TRBV2 and TRBJ2-7; D unresolved. Deletions cut 8 bases from V and 3 bases from J, with 14 bases between. The CDR3 length is 13 residues. Germline V gives CDR1 SNHLY, CDR2 FYNNEI. CDR3: CASLATTYYEQYF. The CDR3 nucleotides read TGTGCCAGCTTGGCTACTACCTACTACGAGCAGTACTTC.

CDR3 coding DNA: TGTGCCAGCAGTTATCCACCTGCCCGGAGGACCAGTGTGCGCTACACCTTC. It translates to CASSYPPARRTSVRYTF. This chain links TRBV6-2 or TRBV6-3 with TRBJ1-2; no reliable D call. This CDR3 comprises 17 residues. V lost 3 bases to trimming and J lost 9 bases, with 26 bases between them. CDR1 is MNHEY, CDR2 SVGEGT, per germline.

About this clonotype itself: A read error is likely, as this CDR3 ends without the conserved phenylalanine or tryptophan. This chain connects TRBV11-2 to TRBJ1-5; 10 nucleotides match TRBD1. The V segment lost 5 bases and the J segment 1 base; nucleotides outside the gene matches: 2. The CDR3 is made up of 15 amino acids. Germline CDR1 is SGHAT and CDR2 is FQNNGV. The CDR3 DNA follows: TGTGCCAGCAGCGACAGGGGGCAGAGCAATCAGCCCCAGCATTTA. This encodes CASSDRGQSNQPQHL.

Many counts were recorded for this clonotype. The CDR3 sequence: CASSTYSGRDSYEQYF. DNA for the CDR3: TGTGCCAGCAGCACCTATAGCGGGAGGGACTCCTACGAGCAGTACTTC. The chain links TRBV5-6 to TRBJ2-7, with 11 bases fitting TRBD2. This CDR3 is built from 16 residues. V was pared by 4 bases and J by 0 bases, with 6 bases of the junction left unmatched. The germline CDR1 and CDR2 sequences are SGHDT and YYEEEE.